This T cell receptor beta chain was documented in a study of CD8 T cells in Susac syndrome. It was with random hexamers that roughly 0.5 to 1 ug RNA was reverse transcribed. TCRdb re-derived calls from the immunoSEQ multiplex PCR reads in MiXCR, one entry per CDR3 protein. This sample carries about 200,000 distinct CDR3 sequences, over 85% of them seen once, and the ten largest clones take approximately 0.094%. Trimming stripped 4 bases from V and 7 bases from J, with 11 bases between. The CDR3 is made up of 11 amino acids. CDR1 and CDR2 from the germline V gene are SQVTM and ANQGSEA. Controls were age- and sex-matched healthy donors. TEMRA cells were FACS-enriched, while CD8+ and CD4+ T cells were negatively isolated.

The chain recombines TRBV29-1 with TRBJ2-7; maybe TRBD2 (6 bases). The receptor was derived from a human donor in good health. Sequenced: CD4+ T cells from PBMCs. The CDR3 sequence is CSVGGGNEQYF. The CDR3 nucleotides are TGCAGCGTTGGGGGCGGGAATGAGCAGTACTTC.